Listed below are T cell receptor beta chains from one sample, sequenced in a study of T cells after posttransplantation cyclophosphamide. TCRdb's table, derived via immunoSEQ multiplex PCR, lists solely in-frame clones and lacks some. Singletons are absent from the sample, which has around 35,000 clones. The material sequenced was PBMCs. Receptor source: a young man in good health and a related stem cell transplant donor. CDR3s include the opening cysteine and the closing phenylalanine or tryptophan. Fields, in order: V gene, D gene, clone size, J gene, CDR3 protein, CDR3 DNA. A D gene is named only where the DNA matches it firmly. The listing skips clone size in some rows; elsewhere it reads once, few, many or a size class.

TRBV6-5	TRBD1	few	TRBJ1-1	CASSRRQGGTEAFF	TGTGCCAGCAGTCGACGACAGGGGGGCACTGAAGCTTTCTTT
TRBV19	NA	many	TRBJ2-2	CASSMRTGELFF	TGTGCCAGTAGTATGCGGACCGGGGAGCTGTTTTTT
TRBV5-1	NA	many	TRBJ1-2	CASSLGATTGRGRGFDYGYTF	TGCGCCAGCAGCTTAGGCGCAACTACCGGGCGGGGGCGCGGTTTCGACTATGGCTACACCTTC
TRBV6-2/TRBV6-3	TRBD1	many	TRBJ1-2	CASSYAGGESAGYTF	TGTGCCAGCAGTTATGCAGGGGGCGAGTCGGCTGGCTACACCTTC
TRBV6-4	NA	many	TRBJ2-1	CASSDGHEHNEQFF	TGTGCCAGCAGTGACGGGCACGAACACAATGAGCAGTTCTTC
TRBV9	TRBD1	many	TRBJ1-3	CASSPGTVSGNTIYF	TGTGCCAGCAGCCCCGGGACAGTCTCTGGAAACACCATATATTTT
TRBV6-5	NA	many	TRBJ2-1	CASSYYYDNEQFF	TGTGCCAGCAGTTACTACTACGACAATGAGCAGTTCTTC
TRBV7-9	NA	many	TRBJ1-2	CASSPTEHYGYTF	TGTGCCAGCAGCCCTACTGAGCACTATGGCTACACCTTC
TRBV7-9	NA	many	TRBJ2-1	CASSLVPGSYNEQFF	TGTGCCAGCAGCTTAGTACCGGGGTCCTACAATGAGCAGTTCTTC
TRBV5-1	NA	many	TRBJ1-2	CASSLEQLYGYTF	TGCGCCAGCAGCTTGGAACAGCTCTATGGCTACACCTTC
TRBV5-6	TRBD1	NA	TRBJ2-7	CASSRGQTYEQYF	TGTGCCAGCAGCAGGGGACAGACCTACGAGCAGTACTTC
TRBV25-1	NA	many	TRBJ2-2	CASSDTGRPGELFF	TGTGCCAGCAGTGATACAGGGAGACCCGGGGAGCTGTTTTTT
TRBV6-1	TRBD2	many	TRBJ2-3	CASSARTSGGDTQYF	TGTGCCAGCAGTGCCAGGACTAGCGGGGGTGATACGCAGTATTTT
TRBV6-2/TRBV6-3	NA	many	TRBJ1-2	CASTLGQLSYGYTF	TGTGCCAGCACCCTAGGACAGTTATCATATGGCTACACCTTC
TRBV5-4	NA	many	TRBJ1-1	CASSSLITGTEAFF	TGTGCCAGCAGCTCACTCATCACTGGCACTGAAGCTTTCTTT
TRBV24-1	TRBD1	few	TRBJ2-2	CATSDPGQGSGELFF	TGTGCCACCAGTGACCCTGGACAGGGCAGCGGGGAGCTGTTTTTT
TRBV10-1	TRBD1	many	TRBJ1-2	CASRQGRPNYGYTF	TGCGCCAGCCGACAGGGTCGACCAAACTATGGCTACACCTTC
TRBV6-5	TRBD1	few	TRBJ1-1	CASSRGQLRVWDAFF	TGTGCCAGCAGTCGGGGACAGCTACGGGTATGGGACGCTTTCTTT
TRBV18	NA	many	TRBJ2-1	CASSPLVSNEQFF	TGTGCCAGCTCACCTCTAGTTAGCAATGAGCAGTTCTTC
TRBV6-2/TRBV6-3	TRBD2	many	TRBJ2-5	CASSYYASGGQIQETQYF	TGTGCCAGCAGTTACTATGCTAGCGGGGGGCAAATCCAAGAGACCCAGTACTTC
TRBV29-1	TRBD1	few	TRBJ2-7	CSARGTGQGALEQYF	TGCAGCGCCCGGGGAACGGGACAGGGGGCCCTCGAGCAGTACTTC
TRBV25-1	TRBD1	few	TRBJ2-5	CASSPPGTGSETQYF	TGTGCCAGCAGTCCCCCCGGGACAGGGTCAGAGACCCAGTACTTC
TRBV19	NA	few	TRBJ2-2	CASTQELGRGDTGELFF	TGTGCCAGTACCCAAGAGTTAGGCAGGGGAGACACCGGGGAGCTGTTTTTT
TRBV11-2	NA	many	TRBJ2-7	CASSLARPGEQYF	TGTGCCAGCAGCTTAGCACGGCCGGGCGAGCAGTACTTC
TRBV27	NA	many	TRBJ2-7	CASSALDRSSAEQYF	TGTGCCAGCAGTGCCCTTGACAGAAGTTCTGCCGAGCAGTACTTC
TRBV5-1	TRBD1	many	TRBJ2-2	CASSLGQGIGELFF	TGCGCCAGCAGCTTGGGACAGGGGATCGGGGAGCTGTTTTTT
TRBV27	TRBD1	NA	TRBJ2-5	CASSLGTGNPSVTQYF	TGTGCCAGCAGTTTAGGGACAGGGAACCCCTCAGTGACCCAGTACTTC
TRBV5-6	NA	many	TRBJ1-1	CASSGTMALGTEAFF	TGTGCCAGCAGCGGGACAATGGCCCTGGGCACTGAAGCTTTCTTT
TRBV12-3/TRBV12-4	NA	few	TRBJ1-2	CASSLEDYYGYTF	TGTGCCAGCAGTTTAGAGGACTACTATGGCTACACCTTC
TRBV5-1	TRBD2	many	TRBJ2-3	CASSLAGGPTDTQYF	TGCGCCAGCAGCTTGGCGGGGGGACCGACAGATACGCAGTATTTT
TRBV7-3	TRBD1	many	TRBJ2-6	CASSPRTGFISGANVLTF	TGTGCCAGCAGCCCCCGGACAGGCTTCATCTCTGGGGCCAACGTCCTGACTTTC
TRBV6-4	NA	many	TRBJ2-1	CATRGHNEQFF	TGTGCCACCCGCGGGCACAATGAGCAGTTCTTC
TRBV12-3/TRBV12-4	TRBD1	NA	TRBJ1-2	CASSLGQGRANGYTF	TGTGCCAGCAGTTTAGGACAGGGGAGGGCAAATGGCTACACCTTC
TRBV6-5	TRBD1	many	TRBJ2-7	CASSGQGAVEQYF	TGTGCCAGCTCGGGACAGGGGGCCGTCGAGCAGTACTTC
TRBV11-3	NA	many	TRBJ2-1	CASSSLYNEQFF	TGTGCCAGCAGCTCCCTCTACAATGAGCAGTTCTTC
TRBV19	TRBD1	many	TRBJ1-1	CASSESGGRTEAFF	TGTGCCAGTAGTGAATCAGGGGGCCGTACTGAAGCTTTCTTT
TRBV7-3	NA	many	TRBJ2-2	CASSGQGLGSNTGELFF	TGTGCCAGCAGCGGTCAGGGATTGGGTTCGAACACCGGGGAGCTGTTTTTT
TRBV12-3/TRBV12-4	TRBD2	many	TRBJ2-3	CASSGLAGALTDTQYF	TGTGCCAGCAGTGGACTAGCGGGGGCCCTCACAGATACGCAGTATTTT
TRBV14	TRBD1	many	TRBJ2-6	CASSQLDRASSGANVLTF	TGTGCCAGCAGCCAACTAGACAGGGCCTCCTCTGGGGCCAACGTCCTGACTTTC
TRBV24-1	NA	few	TRBJ2-7	CATSAQGGASAYEQYF	TGTGCCACCAGTGCCCAGGGGGGCGCTTCGGCCTACGAGCAGTACTTC